A selection of T cell receptor beta chains follows, all from one sample in a study of cytomegalovirus exposure and HLA in healthy donors. Assay used: immunoSEQ multiplex PCR; TCRdb lists only in-frame clones, some missing. The sample data list under 150,000 clones. The sequencing input was PBMCs. Receptors were obtained from a woman between 40 and 55 years old in good health and CMV-seronegative. CDR3s include the opening cysteine and the closing phenylalanine or tryptophan. The D gene is left open where the match is weak.

TRBV28,TRBJ1-1,.,14,TGTGCCAGCAGTATTAACAGCTTGAACACTGAAGCTTTCTTT,CASSINSLNTEAFF
TRBV15,TRBJ2-3,TRBD1,14,TGTGCCACCAGCAGTTTTGACAGGGGTGATACGCAGTATTTT,CATSSFDRGDTQYF
TRBV5-1,TRBJ2-3,.,15,TGCGCCAGCAGCTTCGGCGGTACGGGAACAGATACGCAGTATTTT,CASSFGGTGTDTQYF
TRBV6-5,TRBJ1-1,.,13,TGTGCCAGCAGTTACTCAAGGGGCACTGAAGCTTTCTTT,CASSYSRGTEAFF
TRBV29-1,TRBJ1-5,TRBD1,13,TGCAGCGCCGCGACAGGGTCATATCAGCCCCAGCATTTT,CSAATGSYQPQHF
TRBV29-1,TRBJ1-1,.,15,TGCAGCTACAATACCAGGGGTTTGTCGAACACTGAAGCTTTCTTT,CSYNTRGLSNTEAFF
TRBV18,TRBJ2-7,.,13,TGTGCCAGCTCACCACGGAGCGCCTACGAGCAGTACTTC,CASSPRSAYEQYF
TRBV2,TRBJ1-3,.,16,TGTGCCAGCAGTGAAGGACCTCAGGGTTTAGGAAACACCATATATTTT,CASSEGPQGLGNTIYF
TRBV28,TRBJ1-5,.,13,TGTGCCAGCAGTTTCCTCGTTGTCCAGCCCCAGCATTTT,CASSFLVVQPQHF
TRBV5-8,TRBJ2-7,TRBD1,14,TGTGCCAGCAGCTTGGGACAGGGGGCGTACGAGCAGTACTTC,CASSLGQGAYEQYF
TRBV4-3,TRBJ2-2,.,16,TGCGCCAGCAGCCAAGAGGGGCTAGTGAACACCGGGGAGCTGTTTTTT,CASSQEGLVNTGELFF
TRBV4-1,TRBJ2-2,.,15,TGCGCCAGCAGCCAAGGGCAGGGTAGGACCGGGGAGCTGTTTTTT,CASSQGQGRTGELFF
TRBV7-6,TRBJ1-4,TRBD1,16,TGTGCCAGCAGCGTCGGACAGGGGGCGGTTAATGAAAAACTGTTTTTT,CASSVGQGAVNEKLFF
TRBV27,TRBJ1-2,TRBD1,14,TGTGCCAGCAGGAACAGGGGGCACGGCTATGGCTACACCTTC,CASRNRGHGYGYTF
TRBV4-1,TRBJ1-2,TRBD1,18,TGCGCCAGCAGCCAAGACCGGGACAGGGGATCAGATAGGTATGGCTACACCTTC,CASSQDRDRGSDRYGYTF
TRBV4-2,TRBJ2-3,TRBD2,19,TGTGCCAGCAGATCCGGTGGAGTAGCGGGGGCCCCTGGGACAGATACGCAGTATTTT,CASRSGGVAGAPGTDTQYF
TRBV5-1,TRBJ2-7,.,13,TGCGCCAGCAGCTTGGATCATGCCTACGAGCAGTACTTC,CASSLDHAYEQYF
TRBV19,TRBJ1-1,TRBD1,17,TGTGCCAGTAGTGTAGGGACAGGCCCAGGCTTGAACACTGAAGCTTTCTTT,CASSVGTGPGLNTEAFF
TRBV11-3,TRBJ2-1,.,15,TGTGCCAGCAGTCCAGGGGCGGGTTCCTACAATGAGCAGTTCTTC,CASSPGAGSYNEQFF
TRBV5-1,TRBJ2-5,.,19,TGCGCCAGCAGCTTGAAAAAGGACTGGGCAAGCGGTTATCAAGAGACCCAGTACTTC,CASSLKKDWASGYQETQYF
TRBV5-1,TRBJ2-3,TRBD2,16,TGCGCCAGCAGCTTGGGACTAGCGGTGAGCACAGATACGCAGTATTTT,CASSLGLAVSTDTQYF
TRBV19,TRBJ1-1,.,14,TGTGCCAGTAGTATTCAGGGGATGAACACTGAAGCTTTCTTT,CASSIQGMNTEAFF
TRBV5-1,TRBJ2-5,TRBD2,15,TGCGCCAGCAGCTCATTAGGTAGCGGGGCGGAGACCCAGTACTTC,CASSSLGSGAETQYF
TRBV29-1,TRBJ1-1,.,14,TGCAGCGTTGAAGACGTGCAGGGAACGACTGAAGCTTTCTTT,CSVEDVQGTTEAFF
TRBV7-6,TRBJ2-6,TRBD1,19,TGTGCCAGCAGCTTAGCGTGGACAGGGGCTTTCTCTGGGGCCAACGTCCTGACTTTC,CASSLAWTGAFSGANVLTF
TRBV13,TRBJ1-2,TRBD1,14,TGTGCCAGCAGGCGGACAGGGGGCTTTGGTGGCTACACCTTC,CASRRTGGFGGYTF
TRBV6-1,TRBJ2-1,TRBD1,14,TGTGCCAGCAGTCGACAGGGGGGCTACAATGAGCAGTTCTTC,CASSRQGGYNEQFF
TRBV6-5,TRBJ1-3,TRBD1,16,TGTGCCAGCAGTTACGGCGGGACAGCCTCTGGAAACACCATATATTTT,CASSYGGTASGNTIYF
TRBV19,TRBJ1-1,.,13,TGTGCCAGTAGTATCGACAGGAGCACTGAAGCTTTCTTT,CASSIDRSTEAFF
TRBV29-1,TRBJ1-1,.,13,TGCAGCGTGCAGACATCTCAGGACACTGAAGCTTTCTTT,CSVQTSQDTEAFF
TRBV29-1,TRBJ1-6,.,12,TGCAGCGTTAGGACGGGGGATTCACCCCTCCACTTT,CSVRTGDSPLHF
TRBV4-2,TRBJ2-1,.,14,TGTGCCAGCAGCCTGAGGACAGTCGCCAATGAGCAGTTCTTC,CASSLRTVANEQFF
TRBV5-1,TRBJ1-5,TRBD1,16,TGCGCCAGCAGCCCTGGGACAGATTATAGCAATCAGCCCCAGCATTTT,CASSPGTDYSNQPQHF
TRBV28,TRBJ1-2,TRBD1,15,TGTGCCAGCAGGGCACCAGGGGGCGCGAGGGATGGCTACACCTTC,CASRAPGGARDGYTF
TRBV11-3,TRBJ2-7,TRBD1,15,TGTGCCAGCAGCTTATACGGGACAGGCGACTACGAGCAGTACTTC,CASSLYGTGDYEQYF
TRBV5-1,TRBJ1-2,TRBD1,15,TGCGCCAGCAGCTCATCCGGGACAGGGAACTATGGCTACACCTTC,CASSSSGTGNYGYTF